What follows are 2 T cell receptor beta chains derived from one specimen sequenced in a study of beta chain features in type 1 diabetes. Study conclusions and caveats: Moderate yet significant TCRB CDR3 shortening was seen in Type 1 diabetes patients in all four CD4+ subsets.

What was sequenced were expressed TCRB transcripts, since all of the isolated RNA had been reverse transcribed. Generated by immunoSEQ multiplex PCR, the TCRdb table keeps only in-frame clones and is missing some. The sample lists 150,000 to 200,000 clones; 6.5% to 10% were seen once. These receptors have no identified antigens. Sequenced input: central memory CD4+ T cells from blood. The receptors come from a woman under 30 with type 1 diabetes.

This clone was detected a few times. The rearrangement links TRBV10-2 to TRBJ2-5, with D perhaps matching TRBD2 (6 bases). Germline V lookup: CDR1 WSHSY, CDR2 SAAADI. V lost 5 bases to trimming and J lost 8 bases, with 15 bases between them. CDR3 length equals 13 residues. The CDR3 is CASSLAGSGTQYF. In DNA, the CDR3 is TGCGCCAGCAGTCTCGCGGGAAGTGGAACCCAGTACTTC.

The rearrangement links TRBV7-9 to TRBJ2-5; 12 nucleotides align to TRBD1. V shed 4 bases and J 2 bases; nucleotides not matched to a gene: 2. Germline V gene sequence: CDR1 SEHNR, CDR2 FQNEAQ (reference sequence). CDR3 size: 15 residues. The CDR3 region has the DNA TGTGCCAGCAGCTCGGGACAGGGGGCACAAGAGACCCAGTACTTC. This codes for CASSSGQGAQETQYF.